This T cell receptor (beta chain) came from a study of blood T cell repertoires in COVID-19. Germline trimming cut 6 bases from V and 4 bases from J; bases unmatched to any gene: 12. Germline lookup yields CDR1 SGHRS and CDR2 YFSETQ. The CDR3 spans 16 residues. Profiling relied on immunoSEQ multiplex PCR, and the TCRdb table lists in-frame clones only, not all of them. The repertoire holds under 75,000 clones, with approximately 92% as singletons. The sequence came from a man in his fifties with active COVID-19. The V call is TRBV5-1, the J call TRBJ2-1, with TRBD2 matching over 8 bases. Sequencing was done on a sample of peripheral blood. The CDR3 is CASTASGGQTYNEQFF. CDR3 bases: TGCGCCAGCACGGCGAGCGGGGGCCAAACATACAATGAGCAGTTCTTC.